This record looks at one T cell receptor (beta chain) sequence and its context. Every patient underwent thyroid surgery untreated. These data belong to a study of metastatic and nonmetastatic thyroid tumors. From germline, CDR1 is SGHNT and CDR2 YENEEA. V lost 11 bases, J lost 13 bases, and 20 bases lay in between. This CDR3 is built from 11 residues. From the PCR reads, TCRdb re-called clones with MiXCR. Found here are thousands of clones, around 28% of them singletons; the top ten hold 20% to 25%. The genes are TRBV11-3 and TRBJ1-1; the D is unclear. The specimen sequenced was tumor tissue. The TCR originated in a female donor with papillary thyroid cancer or a benign thyroid nodule (not recorded which). Some clones in this sample may be carry-over from other donors' samples. The CDR3 DNA reads as TGTGCCGGAGCCCCCACCTACTGGGGTTTCTTT. Translating gives CAGAPTYWGFF.